The T cell receptor beta chain described here comes from a study of T cells after yellow fever vaccination. Background on the study: Libraries from low-cell-number fractions were prepared with the SMART-Seq v4 Ultra Low Input RNA kit. Broader study findings: Boosting was followed by the reappearance of most primary-vaccination clones (around 96% CD4, about 88% CD8). There was a small share of clonotypes that showed up in both the CD4 and CD8 compartments.

V was trimmed by 1 base and J by 0 bases, leaving 10 bases between them. The CDR3 runs to 16 residues. CDR1 LGHNA and CDR2 YSLEER come from the germline V gene. This clonotype was observed at least ten times. What it recognizes is unknown. TCRdb re-called the 5' RACE reads through MiXCR, storing one row per CDR3 protein. This sample has 60,000 to 95,000 distinct CDR3 sequences; more than 5.5% occur once, and the top ten carry approximately 30%. V is TRBV4-3 and J is TRBJ2-1; D remains unclear. This sample comprised CD8+ T cells sorted from PBMCs, obtained 10 to 11 days after the first yellow fever vaccination. The sequence came from a man aged 18 to 29 who received the YFV17D yellow fever vaccine. In nucleotides, the CDR3 is TGCGCCAGCAGCCAAGGTTGGTCTAGCTCCTACAATGAGCAGTTCTTC. This translates into CASSQGWSSSYNEQFF.